This record covers a single T cell receptor (beta chain). Its antigen is still unknown. This specimen comes from a study of T cells expressing NK-cell markers. Turning to the study itself: Within the sequenced cohort of eight donors, seven exhibited HCMV seropositivity and one was seronegative.

TCRdb re-analyzed the 5' RACE reads; it lists each CDR3 protein once, without DNA. The clone table shows about 380,000 distinct CDR3 sequences, with the ten largest holding over 4%. Whole-study results and caveats: In a handful of donors, dominant CD3+CD56+NKG2C+ clones formed about 1.0-8% of CD8+ cells.

The CDR3 has 14 residues. V and J are TRBV12-3 or TRBV12-4 and TRBJ1-1. The sample taken for sequencing was blood T cells: a sorted CD56 or NKG2C T cell subset, CD4+ or CD8+ T cells, or bulk PBMC T cells (not recorded which). The sequence was collected from a man aged 18 to 69 in good health. CDR3 in amino acids: CASGGRSMNTEAFF.